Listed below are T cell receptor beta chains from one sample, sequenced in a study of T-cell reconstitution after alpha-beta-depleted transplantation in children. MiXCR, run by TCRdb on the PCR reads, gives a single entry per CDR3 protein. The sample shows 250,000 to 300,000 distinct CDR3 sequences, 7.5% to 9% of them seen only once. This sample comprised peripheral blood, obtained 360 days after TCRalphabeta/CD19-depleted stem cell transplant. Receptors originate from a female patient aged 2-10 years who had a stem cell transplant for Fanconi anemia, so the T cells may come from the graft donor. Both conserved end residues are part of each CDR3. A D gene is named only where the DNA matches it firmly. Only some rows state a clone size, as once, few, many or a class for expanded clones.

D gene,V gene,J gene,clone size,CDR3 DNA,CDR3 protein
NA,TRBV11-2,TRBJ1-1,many,TGTGCCAGCAGGCCCGACAGAAACACTGAAGCTTTCTTT,CASRPDRNTEAFF
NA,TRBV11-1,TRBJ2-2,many,TGTGCCAGCAGCCACCCCTCCCCAGGGGATCGGAACACCGGGGAGCTGTTTTTT,CASSHPSPGDRNTGELFF
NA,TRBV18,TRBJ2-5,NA,TGTGCCAGCTCACCACGGCTGGGCGAGACCCAGTACTTC,CASSPRLGETQYF
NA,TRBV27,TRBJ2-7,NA,TGTGCCAGCAGAGTAACACAGGGAACCGAGCAGTACTTC,CASRVTQGTEQYF
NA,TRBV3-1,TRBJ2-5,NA,TGTGCCAGCAGCCAAGATTTCAGACCAAGTGAGACCCAGTACTTC,CASSQDFRPSETQYF
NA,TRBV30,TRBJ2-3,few,TGTGCCTGGAGTGTCAACCTTGTCCCGGGACGGAGCACAGATACGCAGTATTTT,CAWSVNLVPGRSTDTQYF
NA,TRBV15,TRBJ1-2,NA,TGTGCCACCAGCAGAGCTGATTTCTATGGCTACACCTTC,CATSRADFYGYTF
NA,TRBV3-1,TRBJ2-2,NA,TGTGCCAGCAGCCTTTGGACCCACACCGGGGAGCTGTTTTTT,CASSLWTHTGELFF
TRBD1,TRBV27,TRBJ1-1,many,TGTGCCAGCAGTTTATCGAAAGGGGGCCGGAGCACTGAAGCTTTCTTT,CASSLSKGGRSTEAFF
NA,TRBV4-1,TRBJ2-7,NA,TGCGCCAGCAGCCAAGCGGGACTTCCTTCCTACGAGCAGTACTTC,CASSQAGLPSYEQYF
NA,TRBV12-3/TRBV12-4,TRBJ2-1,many,TGTGCCAGCACCAGAAACGGGCCAACCTCGAATGAGCAGTTCTTC,CASTRNGPTSNEQFF
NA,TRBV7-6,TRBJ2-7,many,TGTGCCAGCAGCATGCAGGGGGGAGGCTCCTACGAGCAGTACTTC,CASSMQGGGSYEQYF
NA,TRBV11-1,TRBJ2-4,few,TGTGCCAGCAGCGGAGGGAGGATTCAGTACTTC,CASSGGRIQYF
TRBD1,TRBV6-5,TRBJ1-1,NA,TGTGCCAGCAGTTACTTCGGCAGGGGGATGAACACTGAAGCTTTCTTT,CASSYFGRGMNTEAFF
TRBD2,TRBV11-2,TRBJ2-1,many,TGTGCCAGCAGCTTAGATAACTCATACGGACTAGGAGACTACAATGAGCAGTTCTTC,CASSLDNSYGLGDYNEQFF